This TCR beta chain is from a study of T cell responses to AZD1222 COVID-19 vaccine. The study's findings and limits: Seropositive status at baseline applied to only 5 or 6 AZD1222 recipients. Researchers report vaccine-associated CD4 TCRs spanning spike, with dominance at 160-218 and 743-854.

The V gene's germline CDR1 is MNHEY and CDR2 SVGAGI. The CDR3 runs 13 residues. V lost 7 bases to trimming and J lost 2 bases, with 11 bases between them. Assay used: immunoSEQ multiplex PCR; TCRdb lists only in-frame clones, some missing. The table lists 120,000 or so clones, about 91% of them singletons. Comment on this clone: The antigen remains undetermined.

The chain recombines TRBV6-5 with TRBJ2-5; D possibly corresponds to TRBD2 (5 bases). This TCR was recovered from an adult in good health. This sample comprised peripheral blood, obtained on day 0 of AZD1222 vaccination. The CDR3 loop reads CASTQGGQETQYF. The CDR3 DNA is TGTGCCAGCACCCAAGGAGGACAAGAGACCCAGTACTTC.